These 20 T cell receptor beta chains originate from one sample sequenced in a study of cytomegalovirus exposure and HLA in healthy donors. It was with 60 Vbeta and 13 Jbeta primers that the PCR ran. The repertoire was sequenced with immunoSEQ multiplex PCR; TCRdb's copy has only in-frame clones and lacks some. The table includes roughly 200,000 clones, 60% to 80% detected once. Material: PBMCs. These receptors came from a man aged 55 to 70 in good health and CMV-seronegative.

V gene TRBV7-3 combines with J gene TRBJ2-5; D possibly corresponds to TRBD2 (8 bases). CDR3 length: 16 amino acids. Looked up from germline, CDR1 is SGHTA and CDR2 is FQGTGA. The ends were cut back, 5 bases at V and 2 bases at J, with 18 bases in the middle. The CDR3 loop is CASSRGLAGIQETQYF. In nucleotides, the CDR3 is TGTGCCAGCAGCAGGGGGCTAGCGGGTATACAAGAGACCCAGTACTTC.

This chain uses TRBV7-2 with TRBJ1-4; the D is unclear. The length of the CDR3 is 13 residues. Germline CDR1 reads SGHTA; CDR2 reads FQGNSA. V dropped 5 bases and J dropped 8 bases, with 12 bases sitting between them. The CDR3 here is CASSQTGNEKLFF. Written as DNA, the CDR3 is TGTGCCAGCAGCCAGACGGGGAACGAAAAACTGTTTTTT.

This clone was observed a handful of times. V and J are TRBV6-1 and TRBJ1-1; 8 nucleotides line up with TRBD1. Germline V lookup: CDR1 MNHNS, CDR2 SASEGT. J gave up 1 base and V 6 bases, and 1 base lay outside the gene matches. The CDR3 has 13 amino acids. The CDR3 sequence is CASRDRANTEAFF. In DNA, the CDR3 is TGTGCCAGCAGGGACAGGGCGAACACTGAAGCTTTCTTT.

The chain couples TRBV27 to TRBJ2-7; possibly TRBD2 for D (5 bases). Germline V CDR1 and CDR2: MNHEY, SMNVEV (reference sequence). CDR3 length: 16 residues. V lost 2 bases and J lost 0, with 14 bases in between. The CDR3: CASSLGSRRSSYEQYF. The CDR3 nucleotides are TGTGCCAGCAGTTTAGGGTCGAGGAGGTCCTCCTACGAGCAGTACTTC.

The chain couples TRBV25-1 to TRBJ2-7; 7 bases agree with TRBD1. The CDR3 length is 16 residues. J was trimmed by 4 bases and V by 1 base; bases with no gene match: 10. CDR1 MGHDK and CDR2 SYGVNS come from the germline V gene. CDR3 region: CASSELGVTGRYEQYF. In nucleotides, the CDR3 is TGTGCCAGCAGTGAATTAGGAGTGACAGGGAGATACGAGCAGTACTTC.

The chain couples TRBV23-1 to TRBJ1-1; D is perhaps TRBD1 (5 bases). TRBV23-1 is placed among ORFs of uncertain function. V lost 5 bases and J 4 bases, leaving 11 bases between the germline ends. This CDR3 contains 13 residues. CDR3 protein: CASSERGPTEAFF. CDR3 in DNA: TGCGCCAGCAGTGAAAGGGGCCCCACTGAAGCTTTCTTT.

The chain couples TRBV14 to TRBJ1-1; D remains ambiguous. CDR1 SGHDN and CDR2 FVKESK come from the germline V gene. Trimming removed 0 bases from V and 4 bases from J, with 12 bases in between. The CDR3 sequence is 15 residues long. The CDR3 loop is CASSQDFWAGTEAFF. The CDR3 coding sequence is TGTGCCAGCAGCCAAGATTTTTGGGCCGGCACTGAAGCTTTCTTT.

This clone appeared once. The chain couples TRBV11-2 to TRBJ2-7; tentative D call: TRBD1 (5 bases). The CDR3 runs to 14 residues. CDR1 SGHAT and CDR2 FQNNGV come from the germline V gene. Trimming took 4 bases from V and 7 from J, leaving 17 bases between them. The CDR3 DNA reads as TGTGCCAGCAGCTCTTTGGCAGGGTCTCGAGAGCAGTACTTC. Residues: CASSSLAGSREQYF.

The J gene is TRBJ2-7, the V gene TRBV19; 9 positions agree with TRBD2. CDR1 is LNHDA, CDR2 SQIVND, per germline (reference sequence). The CDR3 is 14 residues long. The ends lost 6 bases at V and 6 bases at J; junction bases unmatched: 9. The CDR3: CASREGTSLAEQYF. The CDR3 nucleotides read TGTGCCAGTAGGGAAGGGACTAGCCTGGCCGAGCAGTACTTC.

The chain is built from TRBV5-6 and TRBJ1-5; D is ambiguous. V lost 3 bases, J lost 5 bases, and 9 bases lay in between. Germline V gene data show CDR1 as SGHDT and CDR2 as YYEEEE. The CDR3 is 13 amino acids. The CDR3 sequence: CASSSRGDQPQHF. The CDR3 nucleotides read TGTGCCAGCAGCTCCCGGGGAGATCAGCCCCAGCATTTT.

This sequence joins TRBV6-5 and TRBJ1-2; unclear D gene. The V gene lost 2 bases and the J gene lost 4 bases, with 8 bases spanning the gap. Looked up from germline, CDR1 is MNHEY and CDR2 is SVGAGI. This CDR3 has 13 residues. The CDR3 DNA is TGTGCCAGCAGTTACCCGGCGGGCTATGGCTACACCTTC. This gives the protein CASSYPAGYGYTF.

CDR3 sequence reads: CASSFGTVGEKLFF. In DNA, the CDR3 is TGTGCCAGCAGCTTCGGGACAGTTGGAGAAAAACTGTTTTTT. The V and J genes are TRBV9 and TRBJ1-4, with 7 positions matching TRBD1. After removal of 4 bases from V and 8 bases from J, the junction contained 8 bases not matched to a gene. CDR1 is SGDLS, CDR2 YYNGEE, per germline. The CDR3 is 14 residues long. The full variable domain, with the rest looked up from reference TRBV9 and TRBJ1-4, is DSGVTQTPKHLITATGQRVTLRCSPRSGDLSVYWYQQSLDQGLQFLIQYYNGEERAKGNILERFSAQQFPDLHSELNLSSLELGDSALYFCASSFGTVGEKLFFGSGTQLSVL.

The genes are TRBV5-4 and TRBJ2-5; TRBD1 agrees at 8 bases. The DNA end lines up better with TRBJ2-7; the J call may be wrong. Germline V CDR1 and CDR2: SGHNT, YYREEE (reference sequence). The CDR3 length is 15 residues. The DNA of the CDR3 is TGTGCCAGCAGCTCGGGACAGGTCCGGGCTAACGAGCAGTACTTC. This translates into CASSSGQVRANEQYF.

The V call is TRBV5-1, the J call TRBJ2-3; D call uncertain. Deletions cut 0 bases from V and 6 bases from J, with 14 bases between. The germline V gene has CDR1 SGHRS and CDR2 YFSETQ. There are 15 residues in the CDR3. CDR3 amino acids: CASSLDVILTDTQYF. The CDR3, as DNA: TGCGCCAGCAGCTTGGATGTGATACTTACGGATACGCAGTATTTT.

This rearrangement joins TRBV10-3 to TRBJ2-3; 11 bases match TRBD2. Per the germline V gene, CDR1 is ENHRY and CDR2 is SYGVKD. This CDR3 comprises 17 residues. V was clipped by 0 bases and J by 3 bases; unmatched bases: 5. This CDR3 reads CAISESRLAGSTDTQYF. CDR3 DNA sequence: TGTGCCATCAGTGAGTCCCGACTAGCGGGATCGACAGATACGCAGTATTTT.

Here the CDR3 reads CASSLVADRVGDTIYF. The CDR3 DNA sequence: TGTGCCAGCAGCTTAGTCGCGGACAGGGTCGGAGACACCATATATTTT. The genes are TRBV7-8 and TRBJ1-3; 8 bases match TRBD1. The germline gives CDR1 SGHVS, CDR2 FQNEAQ. The V gene end was trimmed by 1 base and the J gene end by 8 bases; junction bases not matched to a gene: 10. The length of the CDR3 is 16 residues.

The chain links TRBV19 to TRBJ1-4, with 7 bases matching TRBD1. This CDR3 spans 15 amino acids. V gave up 1 base and J gave up 7 bases; unmatched junction bases: 6. Germline loops: CDR1 LNHDA, CDR2 SQIVND (reference sequence). In nucleotides, the CDR3 is TGTGCCAGTAGTATAGGACAGGGCGGCGGTGAAAAACTGTTTTTT. Its translation: CASSIGQGGGEKLFF.

V is TRBV19 and J is TRBJ1-2, with D possibly TRBD1 on 5 matching bases. The V gene lost 6 bases and the J gene lost 4 bases, with 15 bases spanning the gap. The CDR3 extends over 14 amino acids. Germline CDR1 and CDR2: LNHDA and SQIVND (reference sequence). The CDR3 bases are TGTGCCAGTAGAAACTCCAAAGACAGCTATGGCTACACCTTC. Encoded protein: CASRNSKDSYGYTF.

This clone has only a few counts. The DNA for the CDR3 is TGCGCCAGCAGCCCGCCGGTTTCTAACTATGGCTACACCTTC. This gives the protein CASSPPVSNYGYTF. The chain combines TRBV5-1 with TRBJ1-2; unclear D gene. V was clipped by 4 bases and J by 0 bases, with 10 bases between them. Germline CDR1 SGHRS, CDR2 YFSETQ. This CDR3 has 14 amino acids.

This clone has just one count. The chain couples TRBV7-9 to TRBJ2-2; TRBD2 matches 14 bases. V lost 4 bases to trimming and J lost 7 bases; unmatched junction nucleotides: 8. The CDR3 length is 17 residues. Germline V gives CDR1 SEHNR, CDR2 FQNEAQ (reference sequence). The CDR3 is CASSSGTSGSIVGELFF. The CDR3 nucleotides read TGTGCCAGCAGCTCCGGGACTAGCGGGAGTATTGTCGGGGAGCTGTTTTTT.